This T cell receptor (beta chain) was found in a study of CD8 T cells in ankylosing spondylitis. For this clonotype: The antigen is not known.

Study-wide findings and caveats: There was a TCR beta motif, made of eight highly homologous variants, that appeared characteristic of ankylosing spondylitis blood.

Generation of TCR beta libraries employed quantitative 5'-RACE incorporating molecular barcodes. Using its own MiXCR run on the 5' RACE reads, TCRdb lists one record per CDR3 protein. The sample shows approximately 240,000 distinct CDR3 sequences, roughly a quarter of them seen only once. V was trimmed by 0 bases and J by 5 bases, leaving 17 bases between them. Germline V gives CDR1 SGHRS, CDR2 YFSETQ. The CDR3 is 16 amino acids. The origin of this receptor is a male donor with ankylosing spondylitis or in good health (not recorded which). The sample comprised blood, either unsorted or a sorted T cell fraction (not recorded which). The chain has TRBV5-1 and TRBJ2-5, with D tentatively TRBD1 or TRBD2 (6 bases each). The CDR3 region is CASSLEFRGRGETQYF. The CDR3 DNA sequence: TGCGCCAGCAGCTTGGAGTTCCGGGGGCGTGGGGAGACCCAGTACTTC.